This T cell receptor (beta chain) was captured by sequencing in a study of blood T cell repertoires in COVID-19. Study-level information: The study drew acute and convalescent COVID-19 samples from the United States, Italy and Spain. The analysed material was cDNA or gDNA that came from T cells, B-cell-depleted T cells, or PBMCs.

Germline lookup yields CDR1 MNHEY and CDR2 SMNVEV (reference sequence). This CDR3 spans 18 amino acids. Trimming removed 0 bases from V and 6 bases from J; junction bases left unmatched: 13. The authors' processing: Amplification of reference gene primers was used by the study to estimate nucleated cell counts. Assay used: immunoSEQ multiplex PCR; TCRdb lists only in-frame clones, some missing. V, J and clone size were drawn from that table, and D and trimming were deduced from the DNA. The profile shows about 26,000 clones, 90% of them singletons. This TCR was recovered from a man in his 70s with acute or convalescent COVID-19. The source material was peripheral blood. The chain combines TRBV27 with TRBJ1-5; 8 nucleotides align to TRBD1. The CDR3 DNA reads TGTGCCAGCAGTTTATCGCCCACAGGGGGTCTCGTCAGTCAGCCCCAGCATTTT. Amino acid sequence: CASSLSPTGGLVSQPQHF.